The subject of this entry is one T cell receptor beta chain. These data come from a study of technical replicates of blood from several donors. Unmatched junction bases numbered 9, after V lost 5 bases and J lost 5 bases. This CDR3 spans 14 amino acids. Germline values: CDR1 GTSNPN, CDR2 SVGIG (reference sequence). The table came from immunoSEQ multiplex PCR; TCRdb's copy has only in-frame clones and leaves some out. The sample gives about 71,000 clones, around 97% of which show up once; around 0.2% is in the top ten. The clonotype was recovered from a human donor in good health. The chain uses TRBV30 and TRBJ2-3; 8 nucleotides match TRBD2. The specimen was T cells isolated from PBMCs. The CDR3 here is CAWEAGGRGDTQYF. CDR3 nucleotides: TGTGCCTGGGAGGCGGGGGGCCGGGGAGATACGCAGTATTTT.